What follows is one T cell receptor (beta chain) and its context. This sample was taken from a study of blood T cells in healthy people across ages. Using a J-beta primer mix together with a sample-barcoded 5' primer, a second PCR was run for about 6 to 11 cycles. TCRdb re-called the 5' RACE reads through MiXCR, storing one row per CDR3 protein. The table includes hundreds of thousands of distinct CDR3 sequences, 53% detected once. This CDR3 comprises 13 residues. The germline V gene has CDR1 LNHNV and CDR2 YYDKDF (reference sequence). Trimming pared 1 base from V and 4 bases from J, leaving 5 bases between.

The chain links TRBV15 to TRBJ2-1, with D unresolved. Material for sequencing was blood. The clonotype was recovered from an elderly man in good health. The DNA of the CDR3 is TGTGCCACCAGCAGAGCTGGTTACAATGAGCAGTTCTTC. Translation gives CATSRAGYNEQFF.